This paragraph reports one T cell receptor beta chain. Germline V gene data show CDR1 as SGHRS and CDR2 as YFSETQ. The CDR3 has 15 amino acids. V lost 5 bases and J 0 bases, leaving 11 bases between the germline ends. Here immunoSEQ multiplex PCR was the method, and the copy in TCRdb shows in-frame clones only, minus some. The sample has more than 75,000 clones, 84% seen once; the top ten hold 10% to 15%. This sample is drawn from a study of blood T cell repertoires in COVID-19. On the study more broadly: Sources were T cells, B-cell-depleted T cells, or PBMCs; the material itself was cDNA or gDNA.

Sequencing input: peripheral blood. The chain links TRBV5-1 to TRBJ2-2; D is possibly TRBD2 (6 bases). The sequence derives from a human donor in a cohort sampled during active COVID-19. CDR3 residues: CASSERVANTGELFF. DNA of the CDR3: TGCGCCAGCAGTGAGCGGGTGGCGAACACCGGGGAGCTGTTTTTT.